These 4 T cell receptor beta chains came from one sample sequenced in a study of T cell responses to AZD1222 COVID-19 vaccine. The data were produced by immunoSEQ multiplex PCR, yet TCRdb's version contains in-frame clones alone and is incomplete. The sample has some 150,000 clones; about 89% are singletons. This specimen was peripheral blood, taken on day 0 of AZD1222 vaccination. The source is an adult in good health.

The chain recombines TRBV6-5 with TRBJ2-2, with D perhaps matching TRBD2 (7 bases). This CDR3 has 15 amino acids. Trimming took 4 bases from V and 5 from J, leaving 14 bases between them. Germline V gene data show CDR1 as MNHEY and CDR2 as SVGAGI. The CDR3 nucleotides read TGTGCCAGCAGTTTCGAGGGGGGGATGACCGGGGAGCTGTTTTTT. It encodes CASSFEGGMTGELFF.

The rearrangement links TRBV6-9 to TRBJ2-1, with D maybe TRBD1 (5 bases). V lost 4 bases, J lost 2 bases, and 6 bases lay in between. The germline gives CDR1 MNHGY, CDR2 SVAAGI. The length of the CDR3 is 13 residues. The CDR3 here is CASSSTAYNEQFF. The CDR3 nucleotides are TGTGCCAGCAGTTCGACAGCCTACAATGAGCAGTTCTTC.

V gene TRBV19 combines with J gene TRBJ1-5, with 8 bases fitting TRBD1. This CDR3 has 14 amino acids. Germline V gives CDR1 LNHDA, CDR2 SQIVND (reference sequence). The V gene end was trimmed by 5 bases and the J gene end by 7 bases; junction bases not matched to a gene: 7. Here the CDR3 reads CASSSLDREQPQHF. In DNA form, the CDR3 reads TGTGCCAGTAGTTCTTTGGACAGGGAGCAGCCCCAGCATTTT. Full variable domain (missing parts from reference TRBV19 and TRBJ1-5): DGGITQSPKYLFRKEGQNVTLSCEQNLNHDAMYWYRQDPGQGLRLIYYSQIVNDFQKGDIAEGYSVSREKKESFPLTVTSAQKNPTAFYLCASSSLDREQPQHFGDGTRLSIL.

This clone was picked up one time. The rearrangement joins TRBV6-5 to TRBJ1-3; D remains unclear. Trimming stripped 10 bases from V and 0 bases from J, with 10 bases between. Germline CDR1 is MNHEY and CDR2 is SVGAGI. The CDR3 consists of 13 residues. CDR3 nucleotides: TGTGCCACCCAAGGCTTCTCTGGAAACACCATATATTTT. Its translation: CATQGFSGNTIYF.